Below, one T cell receptor beta chain is given with its context. This clone was found a few times. Its cognate antigen has yet to be identified. No quality values exist for individual bases; no much larger clone is one base distant. After around 10 days of culture, CD4+ T cells were isolated with the EasySep CD4+ T cell isolation kit. Each participant received two doses of an mRNA SARS-CoV-2 vaccine, either BNT162b2 or mRNA-1273. Negative nucleocapsid antibody results before and after vaccination confirmed that the healthy vaccine recipients had no prior SARS-CoV-2 infection. Half of the culture medium was replaced with fresh IL-2-containing medium on days 3 and 7. Each peptide stimulation condition was cultured in triplicate wells unless otherwise noted. Using Ficoll-Paque Plus gradient centrifugation, PBMC were separated from whole blood and then either used fresh or cryopreserved at -140C. The QIAamp micro DNA kit was used to extract genomic DNA from the cultured CD4+ T cells.

Receptor libraries were prepared by the immunoSEQ multiplex PCR assay. DNA from the cultured and isolated CD4+ T cells underwent TCR beta CDR3 sequencing. For the original study's pipeline: Non-productive TCR sequences were removed and reads were trimmed to the CDR3 region, keeping CDR3s of at least 7 amino acids. The MANAFEST web app was used to identify antigen-specific clonotypes by comparing expansion in peptide wells with expansion in reference cultures. For clones to be considered positive, expansion at FDR<0.05 versus reference and all other wells, an odds ratio above 5, and a frequency above 0.1% in two replicate wells were required. Cross-reactive clonotypes were defined as significantly expanded in SARS-CoV-2 spike wells and in at least one common cold coronavirus spike condition. CDR3 similarity was assessed by Levenshtein distance with the stringdist R package, and unrooted trees were built with ape in R 3.6.1. Not all clones reach the TCRdb copy of this immuneACCESS table, which keeps in-frame sequences only. Checked studies attribute under half of the gap to unresolved V genes and leave the rest unexplained. That table supplies the V and J calls and clone size; D and trimming were determined from the DNA. For this sample there are approximately 29,000 clones; around two thirds appear just once. The ten most abundant clones make up about 15% of the sample.

This specimen comes from a study of vaccination effects on CD4 cells after COVID-19 (dated by TCRdb to 2021 to 2024). Regarding the study in general: In the ViraFEST assay, PBMC were stimulated with viral peptide pools, and antigen-specific CD4+ T cell clonotypes were then identified by expansion using TCR sequencing. In the study, cultures from other donors were sequenced using the Oncomine TCR Beta short-read assay on an Illumina iSeq 100. Post-vaccine samples across the study were collected a median of 72 days after the second dose, with a range of 14 to 241. The study compared SARS-CoV-2 spike-specific CD4+ TCR repertoires before and after mRNA vaccination in COVID-19 convalescent patients and infection-naive vaccine recipients. A total of 10 COVID-19 convalescent patients and several SARS-CoV-2-naive healthy vaccine recipients were included in the full study. Two million PBMC per well were cultured with around 9.8 ug/ml peptides in IMDM containing roughly 5% human AB serum, around 10 IU/ml IL-2 and gentamicin. Findings and caveats that apply to the study as a whole: Limitations of the study were the small number of convalescent patients and the absence of early post-infection timepoints. Among healthy vaccine recipients, nearly all vaccine-induced clones were SARS-CoV-2 mono-reactive, and only 1 of 255 was cross-reactive with common cold coronaviruses. Marked clonal contraction was observed in both infection-induced and vaccine-induced clones at late post-vaccination timepoints, consistent with waning T cell responses.

Trimming leaves V shorter by 5 bases and J shorter by 5 bases, with the junction holding 8 bases beyond the gene matches. The CDR3 starts with the cysteine, ends with the phenylalanine, and has 14 residues. Kept here is only the CDR3 DNA, which spans 42 bases and is read in frame from base 1. Reading the germline V gene gives CDR1 LGHNT and CDR2 FRNRAP. This sequence originates from a human donor who received a COVID-19 vaccine. The V and J genes are TRBV12-5 and TRBJ1-1; 7 bases in between match TRBD1. This material consisted of CD4+ T cells from PBMCs cultured without peptide, taken after COVID-19 vaccination. The CDR3 region has the sequence CASGEQGMGTEAFF. In nucleotides, the sequence is TGTGCTAGTGGTGAACAGGGGATGGGGACTGAAGCTTTCTTT.